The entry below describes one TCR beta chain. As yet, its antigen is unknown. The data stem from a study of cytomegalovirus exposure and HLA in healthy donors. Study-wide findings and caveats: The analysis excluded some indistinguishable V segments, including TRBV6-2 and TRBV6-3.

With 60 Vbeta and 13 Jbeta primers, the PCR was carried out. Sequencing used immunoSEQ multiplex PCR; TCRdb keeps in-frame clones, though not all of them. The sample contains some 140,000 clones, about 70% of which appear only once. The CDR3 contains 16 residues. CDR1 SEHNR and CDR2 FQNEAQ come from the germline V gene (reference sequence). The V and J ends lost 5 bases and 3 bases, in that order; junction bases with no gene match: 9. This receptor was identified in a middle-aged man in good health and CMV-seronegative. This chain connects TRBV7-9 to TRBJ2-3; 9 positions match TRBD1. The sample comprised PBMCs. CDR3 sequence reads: CASSQVRTGATDTQYF. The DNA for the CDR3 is TGTGCCAGCAGCCAGGTCCGGACAGGGGCTACAGATACGCAGTATTTT. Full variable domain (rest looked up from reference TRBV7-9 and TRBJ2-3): DTGVSQNPRHKITKRGQNVTFRCDPISEHNRLYWYRQTLGQGPEFLTYFQNEAQLEKSRLLSDRFSAERPKGSFSTLEIQRTEQGDSAMYLCASSQVRTGATDTQYFGPGTRLTVL.